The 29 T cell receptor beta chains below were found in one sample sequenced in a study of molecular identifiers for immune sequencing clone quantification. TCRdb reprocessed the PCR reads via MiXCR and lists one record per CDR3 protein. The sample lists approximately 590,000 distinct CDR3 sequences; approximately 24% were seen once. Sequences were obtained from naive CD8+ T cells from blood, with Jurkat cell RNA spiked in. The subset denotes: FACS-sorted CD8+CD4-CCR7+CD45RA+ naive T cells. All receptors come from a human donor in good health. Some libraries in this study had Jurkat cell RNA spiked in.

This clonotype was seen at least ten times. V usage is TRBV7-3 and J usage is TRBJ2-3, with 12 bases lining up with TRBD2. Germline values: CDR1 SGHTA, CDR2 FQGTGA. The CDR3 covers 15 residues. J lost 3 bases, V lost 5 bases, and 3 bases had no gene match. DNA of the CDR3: TGTGCCAGCAGCCAGACTAGCGGGAGAACAGATACGCAGTATTTT. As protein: CASSQTSGRTDTQYF.

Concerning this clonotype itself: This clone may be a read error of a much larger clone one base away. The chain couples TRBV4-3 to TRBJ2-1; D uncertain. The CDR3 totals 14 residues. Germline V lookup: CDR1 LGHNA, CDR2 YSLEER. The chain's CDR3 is CASSQDRAYIEQFF. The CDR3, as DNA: TGCGCCAGCAGCCAAGACCGGGCCTACATTGAGCAGTTCTTC.

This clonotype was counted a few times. The chain's CDR3 is CASSFSSGQGYHEQYF. In DNA, the CDR3 is TGTGCCAGCAGTTTTAGTTCCGGACAGGGGTACCACGAGCAGTACTTC. The chain combines TRBV27 with TRBJ2-7; 9 nucleotides line up with TRBD1. CDR3 length equals 16 residues. Germline loops: CDR1 MNHEY, CDR2 SMNVEV (reference sequence). Trimming took 3 bases from V and 5 from J; bases not matched to a gene: 11.

The CDR3 region is CASSASDTSYEQYF. CDR3 DNA: TGTGCCAGCTCCGCATCGGACACCTCCTACGAGCAGTACTTC. The chain is built from TRBV28 and TRBJ2-7; D perhaps matches TRBD1 (5 bases). The CDR3 length is 14 residues. V lost 8 bases and J lost 0, with 14 bases in between. The germline gives CDR1 MDHEN, CDR2 SYDVKM.

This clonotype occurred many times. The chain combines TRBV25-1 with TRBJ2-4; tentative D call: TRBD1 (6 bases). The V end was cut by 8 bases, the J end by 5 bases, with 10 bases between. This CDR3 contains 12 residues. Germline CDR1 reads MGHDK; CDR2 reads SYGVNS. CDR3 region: CASLDRQNIQYF. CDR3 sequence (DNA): TGTGCCAGCTTGGACAGACAAAACATTCAGTACTTC.

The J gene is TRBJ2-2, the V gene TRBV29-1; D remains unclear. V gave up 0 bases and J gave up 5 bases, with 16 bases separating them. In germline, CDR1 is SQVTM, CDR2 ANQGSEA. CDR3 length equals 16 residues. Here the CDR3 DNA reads TGCAGCGTTGAAGATCTAACTTCCCCCGGGACCGGGGAGCTGTTTTTT. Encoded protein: CSVEDLTSPGTGELFF.

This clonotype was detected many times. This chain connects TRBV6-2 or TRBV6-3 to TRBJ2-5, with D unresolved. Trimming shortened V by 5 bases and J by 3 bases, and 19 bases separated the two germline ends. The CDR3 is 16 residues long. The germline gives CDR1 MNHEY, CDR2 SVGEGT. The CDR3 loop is CASSTYRFEDKETQYF. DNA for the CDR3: TGTGCCAGCAGTACCTACCGGTTCGAAGACAAAGAGACCCAGTACTTC.

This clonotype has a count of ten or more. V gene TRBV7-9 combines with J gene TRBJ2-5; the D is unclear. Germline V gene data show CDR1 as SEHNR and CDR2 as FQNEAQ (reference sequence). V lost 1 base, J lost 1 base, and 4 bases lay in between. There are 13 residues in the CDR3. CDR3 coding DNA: TGTGCCAGCAGCTTAGGGATCCAAGAGACCCAGTACTTC. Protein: CASSLGIQETQYF.

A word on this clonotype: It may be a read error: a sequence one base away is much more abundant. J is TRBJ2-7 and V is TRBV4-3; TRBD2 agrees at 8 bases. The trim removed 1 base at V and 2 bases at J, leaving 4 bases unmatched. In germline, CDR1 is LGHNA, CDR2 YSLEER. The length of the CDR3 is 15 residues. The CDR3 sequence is CASSQGRGGPYEQYF. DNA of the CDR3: TGCGCCAGCAGCCAAGGTCGGGGGGGGCCCTACGAGCAGTACTTC.

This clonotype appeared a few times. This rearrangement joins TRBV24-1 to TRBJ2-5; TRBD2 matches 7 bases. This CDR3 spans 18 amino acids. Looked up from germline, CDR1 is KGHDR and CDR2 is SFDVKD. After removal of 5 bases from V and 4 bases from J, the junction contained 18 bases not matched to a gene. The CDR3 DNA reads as TGTGCCACCAGTGTGAAAACTAGCGTCGTGGGTGTCACAGAGACCCAGTACTTC. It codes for CATSVKTSVVGVTETQYF.

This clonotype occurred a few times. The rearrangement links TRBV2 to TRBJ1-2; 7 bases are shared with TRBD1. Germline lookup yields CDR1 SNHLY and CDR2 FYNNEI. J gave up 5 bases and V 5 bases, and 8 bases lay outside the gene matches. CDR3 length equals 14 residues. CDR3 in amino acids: CASSPRTGYYGYTF. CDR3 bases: TGTGCCAGCAGTCCCCGGACAGGTTATTATGGCTACACCTTC.

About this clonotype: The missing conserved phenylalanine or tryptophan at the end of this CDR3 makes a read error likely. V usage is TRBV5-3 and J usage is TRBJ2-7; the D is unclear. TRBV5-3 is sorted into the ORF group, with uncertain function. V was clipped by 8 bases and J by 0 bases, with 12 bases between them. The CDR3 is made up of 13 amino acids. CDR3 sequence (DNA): TGTGCCAGCAGTCGGGCTCCCTCCTACGAGCAGTACCTC. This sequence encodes CASSRAPSYEQYL.

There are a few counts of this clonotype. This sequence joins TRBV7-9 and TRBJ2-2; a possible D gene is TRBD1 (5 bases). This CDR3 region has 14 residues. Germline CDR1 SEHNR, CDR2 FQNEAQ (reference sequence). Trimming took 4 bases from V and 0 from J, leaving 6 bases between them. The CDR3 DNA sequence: TGTGCCAGCAGCTCGACAGCGAACACCGGGGAGCTGTTTTTT. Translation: CASSSTANTGELFF. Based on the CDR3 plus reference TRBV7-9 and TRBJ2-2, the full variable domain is DTGVSQNPRHKITKRGQNVTFRCDPISEHNRLYWYRQTLGQGPEFLTYFQNEAQLEKSRLLSDRFSAERPKGSFSTLEIQRTEQGDSAMYLCASSSTANTGELFFGEGSRLTVL.

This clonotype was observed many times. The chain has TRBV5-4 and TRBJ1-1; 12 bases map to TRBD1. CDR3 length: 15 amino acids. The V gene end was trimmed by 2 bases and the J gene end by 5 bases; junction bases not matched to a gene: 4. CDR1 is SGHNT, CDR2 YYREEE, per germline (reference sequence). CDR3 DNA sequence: TGTGCCAGCAGCTTTCTGGGACAGGGGGCTACTGAAGCTTTCTTT. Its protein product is CASSFLGQGATEAFF.

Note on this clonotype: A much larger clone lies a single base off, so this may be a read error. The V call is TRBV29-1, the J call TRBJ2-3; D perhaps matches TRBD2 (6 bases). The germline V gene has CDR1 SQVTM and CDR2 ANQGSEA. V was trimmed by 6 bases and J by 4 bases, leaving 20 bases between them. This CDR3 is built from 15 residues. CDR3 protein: CSVRREEGYSDTQYF. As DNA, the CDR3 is TGCAGCGTCCGAAGGGAGGAGGGGTACTCAGATACGCAGTATTTT.

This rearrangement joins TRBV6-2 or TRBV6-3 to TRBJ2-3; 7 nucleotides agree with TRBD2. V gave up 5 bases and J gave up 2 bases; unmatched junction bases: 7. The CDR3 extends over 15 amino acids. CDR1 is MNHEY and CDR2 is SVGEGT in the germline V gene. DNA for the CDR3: TGTGCCAGCAGTCCGCTAGCGGAACCCACAGATACGCAGTATTTT. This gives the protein CASSPLAEPTDTQYF.

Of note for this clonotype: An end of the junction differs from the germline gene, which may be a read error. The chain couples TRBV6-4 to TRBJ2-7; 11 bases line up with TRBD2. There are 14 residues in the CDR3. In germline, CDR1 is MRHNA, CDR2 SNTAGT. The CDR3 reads CANSKLAGAHEQYF. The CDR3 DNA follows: TGTGCCAACAGTAAACTAGCGGGAGCCCACGAGCAGTACTTC.

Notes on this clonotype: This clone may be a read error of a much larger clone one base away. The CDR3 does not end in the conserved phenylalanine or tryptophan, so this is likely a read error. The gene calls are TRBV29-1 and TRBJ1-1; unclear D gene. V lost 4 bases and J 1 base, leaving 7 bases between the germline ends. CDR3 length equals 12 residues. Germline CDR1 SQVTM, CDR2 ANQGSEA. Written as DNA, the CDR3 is TGCAGCGTTGTGGGCCAGAACACTGAAGCTTTCCTT. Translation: CSVVGQNTEAFL.

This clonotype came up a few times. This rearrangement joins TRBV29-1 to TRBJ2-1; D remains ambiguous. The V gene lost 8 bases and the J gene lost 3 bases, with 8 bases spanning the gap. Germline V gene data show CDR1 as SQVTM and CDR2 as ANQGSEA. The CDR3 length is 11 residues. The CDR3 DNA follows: TGCAGCACGAGCCTCTACAATGAGCAGTTCTTC. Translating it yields CSTSLYNEQFF.

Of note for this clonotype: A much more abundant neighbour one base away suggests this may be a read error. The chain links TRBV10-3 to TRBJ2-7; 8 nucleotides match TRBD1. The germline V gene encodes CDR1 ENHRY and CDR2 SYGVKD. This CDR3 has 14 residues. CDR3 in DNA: TGTGCCGTCAGTGAGTCACAGGGGGCCTACGAGCAGTACTTC. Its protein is CAVSESQGAYEQYF.

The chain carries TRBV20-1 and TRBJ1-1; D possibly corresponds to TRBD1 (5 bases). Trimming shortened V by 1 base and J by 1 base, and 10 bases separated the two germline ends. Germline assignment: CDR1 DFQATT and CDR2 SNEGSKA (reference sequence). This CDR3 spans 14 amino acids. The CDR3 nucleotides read TGCAGTGCTAGAGCCCCCGACAGGAACACTGAAGCTTTCTTT. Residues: CSARAPDRNTEAFF.

CDR3 region: CASSRAPGQGFNEQFF. The CDR3 DNA sequence: TGTGCCAGCAGTCGCGCTCCGGGACAGGGGTTTAATGAGCAGTTCTTC. This sequence joins TRBV2 and TRBJ2-1; the match to TRBD1 covers 10 bases. Germline V gene sequence: CDR1 SNHLY, CDR2 FYNNEI. The CDR3 runs to 16 residues. Unmatched junction bases numbered 11, after V lost 5 bases and J lost 7 bases.

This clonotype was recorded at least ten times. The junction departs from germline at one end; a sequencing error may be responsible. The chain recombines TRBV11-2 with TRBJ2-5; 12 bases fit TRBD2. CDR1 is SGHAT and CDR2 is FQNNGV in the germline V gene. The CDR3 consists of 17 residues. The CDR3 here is CASRLEEGLAGKETQYF. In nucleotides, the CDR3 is TGTGCCAGCAGGTTAGAAGAAGGACTAGCGGGAAAAGAGACCCAGTACTTC. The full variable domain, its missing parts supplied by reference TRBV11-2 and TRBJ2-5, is EAGVAQSPRYKIIEKRQSVAFWCNPISGHATLYWYQQILGQGPKLLIQFQNNGVVDDSQLPKDRFSAERLKGVDSTLKIQPAKLEDSAVYLCASRLEEGLAGKETQYFGPGTRLLVL.

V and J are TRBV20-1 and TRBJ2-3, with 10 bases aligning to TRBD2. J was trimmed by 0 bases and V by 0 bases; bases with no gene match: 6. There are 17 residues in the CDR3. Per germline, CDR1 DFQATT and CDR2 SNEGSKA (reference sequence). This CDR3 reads CSARDFRTSGSTDTQYF. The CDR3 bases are TGCAGTGCTAGAGATTTCCGGACTAGCGGAAGCACAGATACGCAGTATTTT.

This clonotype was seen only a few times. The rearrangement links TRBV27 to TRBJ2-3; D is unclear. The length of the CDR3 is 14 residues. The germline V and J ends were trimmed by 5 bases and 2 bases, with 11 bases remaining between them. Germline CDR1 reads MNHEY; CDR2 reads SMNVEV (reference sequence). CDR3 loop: CASSPVPSTDTQYF. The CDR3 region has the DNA TGTGCCAGCAGTCCAGTGCCATCCACAGATACGCAGTATTTT.

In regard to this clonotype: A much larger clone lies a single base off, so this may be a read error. The CDR3 DNA follows: TGTGCCAGCAGTGTAGGTGGTAGCGGGGAAGCCGAGCAGTACTTC. Translating it yields CASSVGGSGEAEQYF. This chain joins TRBV12-3 or TRBV12-4 and TRBJ2-7; TRBD2 agrees at 8 bases. This CDR3 is built from 15 residues. Trimming cost V 5 bases and J 6 bases; bases outside gene matches: 12.

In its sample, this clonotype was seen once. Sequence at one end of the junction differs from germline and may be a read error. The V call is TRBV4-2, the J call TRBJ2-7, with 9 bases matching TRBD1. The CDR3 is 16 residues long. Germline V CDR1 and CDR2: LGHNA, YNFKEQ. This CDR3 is CASSQVAGTGNYKQYF. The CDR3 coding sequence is TGTGCCAGCAGCCAAGTCGCCGGGACAGGGAACTACAAGCAATACTTC.

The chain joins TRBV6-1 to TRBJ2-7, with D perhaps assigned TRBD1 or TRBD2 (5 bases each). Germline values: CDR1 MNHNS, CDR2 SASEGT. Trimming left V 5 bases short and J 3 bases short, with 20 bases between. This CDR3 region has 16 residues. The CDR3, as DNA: TGTGCCAGCAGTTTACGAGCCGGGACGGTAAACTACGAGCAGTACTTC. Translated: CASSLRAGTVNYEQYF.

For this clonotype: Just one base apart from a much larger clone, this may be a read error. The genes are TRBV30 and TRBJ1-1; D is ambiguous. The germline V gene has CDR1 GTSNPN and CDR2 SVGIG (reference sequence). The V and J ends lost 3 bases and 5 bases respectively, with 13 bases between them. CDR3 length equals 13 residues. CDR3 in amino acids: CAWRVQSETEAFF. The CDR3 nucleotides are TGTGCCTGGAGGGTACAGTCAGAAACTGAAGCTTTCTTT.